Detailed here is one TCR beta chain. Antigen unknown. Germline V lookup: CDR1 LGHNA, CDR2 YSLEER. The CDR3 is 14 amino acids. The trim removed 4 bases at V and 1 base at J, leaving 3 bases unmatched. The record originates from a study of blood T cells in healthy people across ages. Findings and limits, study-wide: Among T cells, TCR beta diversity per million cells dropped roughly linearly as age rose.

Then a second PCR, running about 6 to 11 cycles, was carried out with a sample-barcoded 5' primer and a J-beta primer mix. Each cDNA molecule received a tag from a template-switch adaptor that had 12 random nucleotides. TCRdb recomputed calls from the 5' RACE reads with MiXCR, one row per CDR3 protein. The data contain approximately 760,000 distinct CDR3 sequences, 20% to 25% of them singletons. This same sample was also taken into another study, of T cells of mothers and their children. That study reports: Slightly higher but non-significant overlap marked related mother-child pairs versus unrelated pairs.

The chain is built from TRBV4-3 and TRBJ1-1; 7 bases line up with TRBD1. The clonotype originates from a boy aged 5 to 17 in good health. Sequenced sample: blood. DNA for the CDR3: TGCGCCAGCAGCCGGGACAGTCAGAACACTGAAGCTTTCTTT. Residues: CASSRDSQNTEAFF.